Below, one T cell receptor (beta chain) is given with its context. The antigen remains undetermined. This entry belongs to a study of cytomegalovirus exposure and HLA in healthy donors. Overall study: An early data release held tens of millions of unique TCRs from HLA-typed donors.

Primers included in the PCR were 60 Vbeta and 13 Jbeta primers. TCRdb keeps only in-frame clones here, not all; method: immunoSEQ multiplex PCR. The table includes nearly 110,000 clones, more than 75% detected once. With V trimmed by 5 bases and J by 3 bases, 12 bases remained unmatched. The CDR3 totals 16 residues. The germline CDR1 and CDR2 sequences are LNHDA and SQIVND (reference sequence). General study findings and limits: There were a few CMV-associated chains whose specificity for CMV antigens was confirmed in vitro. Published work reported that the classifier diagnosed cytomegalovirus status with high specificity and sensitivity.

The sequence derives from a woman aged 45-65 years in good health and CMV-seropositive. The sequenced material came from PBMCs. V gene TRBV19 combines with J gene TRBJ1-1; 7 bases fit TRBD1. In DNA form, the CDR3 reads TGTGCCAGTAGTCGAAACACAGGGGCGTATGACACTGAAGCTTTCTTT. Amino acid sequence: CASSRNTGAYDTEAFF.